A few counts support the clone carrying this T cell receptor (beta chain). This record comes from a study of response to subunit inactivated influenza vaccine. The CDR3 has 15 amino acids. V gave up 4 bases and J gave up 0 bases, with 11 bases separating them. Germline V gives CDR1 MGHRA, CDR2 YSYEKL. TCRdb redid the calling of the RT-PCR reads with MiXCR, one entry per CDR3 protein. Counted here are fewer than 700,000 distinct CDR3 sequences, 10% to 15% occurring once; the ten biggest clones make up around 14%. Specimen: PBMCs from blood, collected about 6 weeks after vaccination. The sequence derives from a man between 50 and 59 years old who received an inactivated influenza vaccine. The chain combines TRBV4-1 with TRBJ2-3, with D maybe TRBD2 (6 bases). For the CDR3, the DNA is TGCGCCAGCAGCCCCTTCGGGACTAGCACAGATACGCAGTATTTT. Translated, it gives CASSPFGTSTDTQYF.